A selection of T cell receptor beta chains follows, all from one sample in a study of cytomegalovirus exposure and HLA in healthy donors. Generated by immunoSEQ multiplex PCR, the TCRdb table keeps only in-frame clones and is missing some. The table includes some 220,000 clones, approximately 82% detected once. The sample consisted of PBMCs. All receptors come from a woman aged 35 to 49 in good health and CMV-seronegative. Both conserved end residues are part of each CDR3. D genes are given only for firm matches.

CDR3 length	J gene	V gene	D gene	CDR3 protein
13	TRBJ2-7	TRBV6-1	TRBD1	CASRWTGTQEQYF
17	TRBJ1-6	TRBV4-1	NA	CASSQVQGLPYNSPLHF
14	TRBJ2-3	TRBV6-5	TRBD2	CASSTSGGADTQYF
15	TRBJ1-1	TRBV7-9	NA	CSSSNPSGTGTEAFF
14	TRBJ1-5	TRBV10-2	TRBD1	CASRRTGGGQPQHF
17	TRBJ1-1	TRBV5-1	TRBD1	CASSARTGDFLNTEAFF
14	TRBJ2-3	TRBV7-6	NA	CASSYGQSTDTQYF
11	TRBJ1-2	TRBV28	TRBD1	CASSDRDGYTF
13	TRBJ2-5	TRBV2	TRBD1	CASSPGTGETQYF
13	TRBJ1-1	TRBV7-2	NA	CASSLSRDTEAFF
14	TRBJ1-2	TRBV28	NA	CASSLEGRGYGYTF
15	TRBJ1-1	TRBV27	NA	CASSPEYLMNTEAFF
14	TRBJ2-7	TRBV18	TRBD2	CASSPYSGGTEQYF
13	TRBJ2-7	TRBV6-6	NA	CASRGGGRYEQYF
13	TRBJ1-2	TRBV12-5	NA	CASAQGEDYGYTF
15	TRBJ1-6	TRBV7-2	NA	CASSLYGSRNSPLHF